Listed below are T cell receptor beta chains from one sample, sequenced in a study of control samples from healthy donors and cancer patients. Only in-frame clones appear in the TCRdb table, and some are missing; sequencing was by immunoSEQ multiplex PCR. The sample shows some 150,000 clones, 90% to 95% of them seen only once. The sequenced material came from blood. The receptors derive from a man between 40 and 49 years old in good health. CDR3s leave out the opening cysteine and the closing phenylalanine or tryptophan. Each record gives: V gene, D gene, J gene, CDR3 protein. The D gene is left open where the match is weak.

v_call: TRBV5-1; d_call: -; j_call: TRBJ1-3; cdr3_aa: ASSLSSGNTIY
v_call: TRBV6-6; d_call: -; j_call: TRBJ1-5; cdr3_aa: ASGPGNQPQH
v_call: TRBV7-9; d_call: -; j_call: TRBJ2-2; cdr3_aa: ASSLAGAGGELF
v_call: TRBV6-5; d_call: -; j_call: TRBJ2-7; cdr3_aa: ASSRGTGEQY
v_call: TRBV28; d_call: TRBD1; j_call: TRBJ1-2; cdr3_aa: ASSPSPGQAYGYT
v_call: TRBV10-3; d_call: -; j_call: TRBJ1-4; cdr3_aa: AISESGITNEKLF
v_call: TRBV6-4; d_call: TRBD2; j_call: TRBJ2-1; cdr3_aa: ASSQLAGDYNEQF
v_call: TRBV28; d_call: -; j_call: TRBJ1-3; cdr3_aa: ASSLSGSGNTIY
v_call: TRBV7-3; d_call: -; j_call: TRBJ2-3; cdr3_aa: ASSLVSTDTQY
v_call: TRBV5-8; d_call: -; j_call: TRBJ1-1; cdr3_aa: ASSPRGQGNTEAF
v_call: TRBV9; d_call: -; j_call: TRBJ2-3; cdr3_aa: ASSVGNTNPTDTQY
v_call: TRBV5-6; d_call: -; j_call: TRBJ2-7; cdr3_aa: ASGEVRRRYEQY
v_call: TRBV4-1; d_call: TRBD2; j_call: TRBJ2-1; cdr3_aa: ASSQEGLADYNEQF
v_call: TRBV19; d_call: TRBD1; j_call: TRBJ2-7; cdr3_aa: ASSGQGWDEQY
v_call: TRBV3-1/TRBV3-2; d_call: -; j_call: TRBJ1-1; cdr3_aa: ASSQDAGWGTEAF
v_call: TRBV9; d_call: TRBD2; j_call: TRBJ2-1; cdr3_aa: ASSVGTSGVVYNEQF
v_call: TRBV13; d_call: -; j_call: TRBJ2-1; cdr3_aa: ASRNDTRTYNEQF
v_call: TRBV10-3; d_call: TRBD2; j_call: TRBJ2-7; cdr3_aa: AIRRTSGAYEQY
v_call: TRBV7-9; d_call: TRBD1; j_call: TRBJ1-5; cdr3_aa: ASSPVQGGGQPQH
v_call: TRBV7-9; d_call: TRBD1; j_call: TRBJ2-2; cdr3_aa: ASSSRGRGELF
v_call: TRBV12-3/TRBV12-4; d_call: -; j_call: TRBJ1-2; cdr3_aa: ASSLMGIYGYT
v_call: TRBV4-1; d_call: -; j_call: TRBJ1-5; cdr3_aa: ASSQNGGRNQPQH
v_call: TRBV28; d_call: -; j_call: TRBJ2-1; cdr3_aa: ASGKAGGNNEQF
v_call: TRBV7-2; d_call: TRBD1; j_call: TRBJ1-5; cdr3_aa: ASSLGQGHQPQH
v_call: TRBV15; d_call: TRBD1; j_call: TRBJ1-4; cdr3_aa: AVSGTEVFRGEKLF
v_call: TRBV7-9; d_call: -; j_call: TRBJ2-1; cdr3_aa: ASSLDTFPYNEQF
v_call: TRBV20-1; d_call: TRBD1; j_call: TRBJ1-5; cdr3_aa: SASVATGWDQPQH
v_call: TRBV9; d_call: TRBD1; j_call: TRBJ1-1; cdr3_aa: ASSFRTGREAF
v_call: TRBV11-2; d_call: -; j_call: TRBJ1-1; cdr3_aa: ASSLLRSGLTNTEAF
v_call: TRBV9; d_call: TRBD2; j_call: TRBJ2-3; cdr3_aa: ASSSHSGSGTDTQY
v_call: TRBV7-9; d_call: TRBD1; j_call: TRBJ1-6; cdr3_aa: ASSPVGQGGRNSPLH
v_call: TRBV3-1/TRBV3-2; d_call: TRBD2; j_call: TRBJ2-1; cdr3_aa: ASRAAGGRLFDEQF
v_call: TRBV3-1/TRBV3-2; d_call: -; j_call: TRBJ1-1; cdr3_aa: ASSWSGTEAF
v_call: TRBV28; d_call: -; j_call: TRBJ1-2; cdr3_aa: ASSLRERHWA
v_call: TRBV7-9; d_call: -; j_call: TRBJ2-7; cdr3_aa: ASSLTGPSWDEQY
v_call: TRBV2; d_call: -; j_call: TRBJ2-3; cdr3_aa: ASSVDGSTSRGDTQY
v_call: TRBV19; d_call: TRBD1; j_call: TRBJ1-3; cdr3_aa: ASSVGQAFSGNTIY
v_call: TRBV19; d_call: -; j_call: TRBJ2-7; cdr3_aa: ASSIRTDLYEQY
v_call: TRBV15; d_call: -; j_call: TRBJ1-5; cdr3_aa: ATSRGGVGNQPQH
v_call: TRBV28; d_call: TRBD1; j_call: TRBJ2-3; cdr3_aa: ASRGQGAGTDTQY
v_call: TRBV7-9; d_call: -; j_call: TRBJ1-1; cdr3_aa: ASSSRDSPKNTEAF
v_call: TRBV5-4; d_call: -; j_call: TRBJ1-2; cdr3_aa: ASSLEAANYGYT
v_call: TRBV27; d_call: TRBD1; j_call: TRBJ2-2; cdr3_aa: ASSLGWRQGSVGELF